This T cell receptor beta chain was documented in a study of hypomethylating agent response in myelodysplastic syndrome (dated by TCRdb to the early 2020s). Regarding the study in general: The hypomethylating agent given was azacitidine in about 70% of the 11 patients and decitabine in 3 of 11 patients. Of the myelodysplastic syndrome patients in the cohort, nine or ten were male and 2 were female. On average the patients were roughly 70 +/- 6.9 years old, and a diploid cytogenetic profile was seen most often. The mutation found most frequently was TET2, which appeared in 5 of the 11 patients. Roughly six patients responded with complete response or hematologic improvement, and about five patients were non-responders. Response was defined as complete response or hematologic improvement, and any patient who met neither criterion was considered a non-responder. What the authors observed across the whole study: Novel clonotypes were found to emerge more often in responders, whereas more contracted clonotypes were observed in non-responders after treatment. After hypomethylating agent treatment, no significant change in richness, rarefaction diversity or clonality was seen, either across all patients or within response groups. Whether the shared GLIPH2 clusters possibly recognize novel MDS antigens was not confirmed and still needs to be tested experimentally. The healthy control donors were not matched in age to the MDS patients, and this mismatch could have affected the comparison between MDS and healthy donors. The cohort was small, with only ten to twelve patients analyzed.

Bulk bone marrow was analyzed, and T-cell subsets were not sorted. TCR beta CDR3 regions were immunosequenced from bone marrow of 11 myelodysplastic syndrome patients before and after hypomethylating agent therapy. Each patient contributed a baseline bone marrow plus two to three bone marrows at different post-treatment timepoints for longitudinal repertoire tracking. Genomic DNA was extracted from whole bone marrow, and quality was checked by TapeStation, NanoDrop OneC and PicoGreen assays. Comment on this clone: No cognate antigen has been identified for it. One base away there is no much larger clone; base qualities are not given.

The method was the immunoSEQ multiplex PCR assay. Survey resolution was applied, with two replicates of approximately 200 ng each being run for a total of about 400 ng of DNA per sample. Rearranged TCRB sequences in genomic DNA were detected with the hsTCRB kit using multiplex PCR primers targeting V and J genes. To amplify the CDR3 region, the first PCR ran for around 30 cycles with the QIAGEN Multiplex PCR Kit. Sample barcodes and Illumina adapters were attached to each replicate during a second PCR lasting 7 to 9 cycles. A QuantStudio 6 together with the KAPA library quantification kit was used to quantify the pooled libraries. Around 14 pM of pooled libraries went onto an Illumina MiSeq for sequencing, using single-end reads of 156 cycles plus an index read of 15 cycles. In the authors' own workflow: Of 150,000 or so unique clonotypes, less than 2% were flagged by VDJdb annotation as previously reported viral-epitope-specific clonotypes. The immunoSEQ Data Assistant and immunoSEQ Analyzer turned the raw reads into TCRB repertoires that were normalized and annotated. BioAnalyzer and version 0.6.5 of the immunarch R package were the tools used for clonotype analysis. Before richness was estimated, every repertoire was downsampled to match the clone count of the smallest repertoire. Clonotypes were categorized as expanded, contracted or novel by Fisher's exact tests, where a novel clonotype had zero frequency before treatment. Significantly changed CDR3 beta sequences were clustered with GLIPH2 using simulation_depth=1000 and kmer_min_depth=3, and CDR3s shorter than five residues were excluded. Entries here come from immuneACCESS through TCRdb and include only in-frame sequences with V and J called. Some clones fail to appear in such tables; in the studies checked, an unresolved V gene covers under half of the shortfall, and the cause of the remainder is unknown. The V and J calls and clone size come from that table; D and trimming were worked out from the DNA. Recorded for this sample are several thousand clones; roughly 90% of them occurred a single time. The biggest ten clones account for 15% of the sample.

The CDR1 and CDR2 encoded by the germline V gene (reference sequence) are MNHEY and SMNVEV. Spanning cysteine to phenylalanine, the CDR3 consists of 15 amino acids. Of the read, only the CDR3 DNA is kept; its 45 bases are in frame from base 1. Trimming costs V 2 bases and J 5 bases, and their ends lie 12 bases apart. Here the chain combines TRBV27 and TRBJ2-2; a tentative D call is TRBD2 (6 bases match). The clonotype comes from a human donor with myelodysplastic syndrome. The sequences come from bone marrow, collected before or after starting hypomethylating agent treatment for myelodysplastic syndrome (not recorded which). The CDR3 loop reads CASSLGTLITGELFF. The DNA is as follows: TGTGCCAGCAGTTTAGGGACTCTTATAACCGGGGAGCTGTTTTTT.